This TCR beta chain originates from a study of T cell repertoires in cytomegalovirus infection. Overall study: Indications of both CMV infection and matching HLA type were provided by public TCR beta signatures.

TCRdb reprocessed the reads with MiXCR, giving one entry per CDR3 protein. The sample consists of about 920,000 distinct CDR3 sequences, approximately 32% of them appearing once. Trimming took off 0 bases at V and 2 bases at J, with 2 bases between the two ends. CDR1 is SQVTM, CDR2 ANQGSEA, per germline. This CDR3 comprises 12 residues. With regard to this clonotype: Its cognate antigen is unknown.

Sequencing was performed on cultured CD8+ T cells from PBMCs, taken from culture after CMV antigen stimulation. The sequence derives from a human donor in good health (CMV status not recorded). Some clones in this sample may be carry-over from other donors' samples. The genes are TRBV29-1 and TRBJ1-3, with D unresolved. The CDR3 spells CSVEEAGNTIYF. The CDR3 DNA follows: TGCAGCGTTGAAGAAGCTGGAAACACCATATATTTT.